Listed here is a single T cell receptor beta chain. The data are from a study of shared clonotypes between healthy human individuals. Libraries were prepared by immunoSEQ multiplex PCR; TCRdb keeps only in-frame clonotypes and omits some of them. The data show roughly 2 million clones, nearly 97% seen once. None of the donors, who were healthy HIV-negative adults, had recently had acute infections or vaccinations. Donors were Caucasian adults residing in Nashville, Tennessee, USA. The germline V gene encodes CDR1 SGHTA and CDR2 FQGTGA. The CDR3 is made up of 13 amino acids. Trimming shortened V by 0 bases and J by 8 bases, and 5 bases separated the two germline ends.

The origin of this receptor is a man between 18 and 35 years old in good health. The V and J genes are TRBV7-3 and TRBJ1-6, with D unclear. The sample taken for sequencing was naive CD4+ T cells sorted from blood. The subset denotes: CD45RA+ positively selected. This CDR3 reads CASSLTADSPLHF. The CDR3 DNA sequence: TGTGCCAGCAGCTTAACGGCGGATTCACCCCTCCACTTT.